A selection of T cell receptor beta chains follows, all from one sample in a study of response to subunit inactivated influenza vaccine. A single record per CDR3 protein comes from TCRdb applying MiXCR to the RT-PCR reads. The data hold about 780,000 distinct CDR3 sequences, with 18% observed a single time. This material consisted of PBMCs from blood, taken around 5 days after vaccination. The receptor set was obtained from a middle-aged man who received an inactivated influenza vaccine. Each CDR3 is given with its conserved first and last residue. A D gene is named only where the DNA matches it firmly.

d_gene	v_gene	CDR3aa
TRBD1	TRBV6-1	CASSQGAQVETQYF
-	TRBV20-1	CSARDVIGWGTDTQYF
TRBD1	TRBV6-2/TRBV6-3	CASSYVRGTYEQYF
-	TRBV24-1	CATSGVGTEDTEAFF
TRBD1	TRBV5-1	CASRHGTGGAINGYTF
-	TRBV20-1	CSASKGGETQYF
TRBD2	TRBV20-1	CSANSGEETQYF
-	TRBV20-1	CSASRGRATYNEQFF
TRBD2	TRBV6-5	CASSYMRGSKETQYF
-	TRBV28	CASSFTRAAGELFF
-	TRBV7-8	CASSLAHHRVGETQYF
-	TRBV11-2	CASIPRDRYTDTQYF
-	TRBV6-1	CASTPVEGMREQYF
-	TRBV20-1	CSAQIPSNQPQHF
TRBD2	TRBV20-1	CSATGLAGTQETQYF
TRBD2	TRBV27	CASRGSGRSSYNEQFF
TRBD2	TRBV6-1	CASFFNPGLPIYEQYF
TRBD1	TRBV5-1	CASSLVVGQSQETQYF
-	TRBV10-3	CAISEGQHTTDTQYF
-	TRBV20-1	CSARDLDPGVLLDGYTF
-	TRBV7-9	CASSLVLDPYNEQFF
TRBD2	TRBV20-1	CSASSGRAPDTQYF
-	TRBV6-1	CASKRTADSGNTIYF
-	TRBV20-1	CSATGTEVGEQYF
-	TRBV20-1	CSARGHRHSYNEQFF
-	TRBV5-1	CASTISNPPGEQYF
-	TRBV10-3	CAISESDTGELFF
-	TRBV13	CASSFTGYNSPLHF
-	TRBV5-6	CASGTGGSRGTEAFF
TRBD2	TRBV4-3	CASSQSPILAERYNEQFF
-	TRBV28	CASSFPSGFREKLFF
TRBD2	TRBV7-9	CASSPRGGTRQETQYF
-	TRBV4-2	CASSQEGREQFF
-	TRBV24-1	CATSDLVDGGNEQFF
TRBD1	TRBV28	CASRRTGGAGELFF
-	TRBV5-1	CASSLTGVEQYF
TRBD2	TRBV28	CASSRGTSSHGCTDTQYF
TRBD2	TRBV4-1	CASSQGAGGSLQETQYF
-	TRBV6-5	CASSYSSRGSGANVLTF
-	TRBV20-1	CSARVMGRAKNIQYF